Listed below are T cell receptor beta chains from one sample, sequenced in a study of T cell repertoires in cytomegalovirus infection. Using its own MiXCR run on the reads, TCRdb lists one record per CDR3 protein. The sample includes about 310,000 distinct CDR3 sequences, 17% seen only once; the top ten take about 12%. Sequencing was done on a sample of PBMCs. These TCRs come from a human donor in good health (CMV status not recorded). Some clones in this sample may be carry-over from other donors' samples. CDR3s include the opening cysteine and the closing phenylalanine or tryptophan. Each record gives: V gene, CDR3 length, D gene, J gene, clone size, CDR3 DNA, CDR3 protein. The D gene is left open where the match is weak. Size values are once, few and many counts, or a class for expanded clones, and some rows have none.

V gene: TRBV20-1; CDR3 length: 12; D gene: -; J gene: TRBJ2-3; clone size: -; CDR3 DNA: TGCAGCGGGACGTCTCCAGCAGATACGCAGTATTTT; CDR3 protein: CSGTSPADTQYF
V gene: TRBV12-3/TRBV12-4; CDR3 length: 14; D gene: TRBD1; J gene: TRBJ1-2; clone size: -; CDR3 DNA: TGTGCCAGCAGTTTAGGGACAGGGCAGTATGGCTACACCTTC; CDR3 protein: CASSLGTGQYGYTF
V gene: TRBV2; CDR3 length: 12; D gene: -; J gene: TRBJ2-2; clone size: -; CDR3 DNA: TGTGCCAGCAAAATTCTGACCGGGGAGCTGTTTTTT; CDR3 protein: CASKILTGELFF
V gene: TRBV24-1; CDR3 length: 12; D gene: -; J gene: TRBJ2-2; clone size: -; CDR3 DNA: TGTGCCACCAGGGGGGACCACGGGGAGCTGTTTTTT; CDR3 protein: CATRGDHGELFF
V gene: TRBV19; CDR3 length: 14; D gene: TRBD1; J gene: TRBJ2-7; clone size: few; CDR3 DNA: TGTGCCAGTAGTATTCTCGGACAGGGGGACGAGCAGTACTTC; CDR3 protein: CASSILGQGDEQYF
V gene: TRBV12-3/TRBV12-4; CDR3 length: 15; D gene: TRBD2; J gene: TRBJ2-7; clone size: many; CDR3 DNA: TGTGCCAGCAGTTTCTTAGCGGGTGCGTCCTACGAGCAGTACTTC; CDR3 protein: CASSFLAGASYEQYF
V gene: TRBV28; CDR3 length: 15; D gene: TRBD1; J gene: TRBJ2-5; clone size: many; CDR3 DNA: TGTGCCAGCAGTTTCGGGACAGAGATCAGGGAGACCCAGTACTTC; CDR3 protein: CASSFGTEIRETQYF
V gene: TRBV7-9; CDR3 length: 13; D gene: -; J gene: TRBJ1-2; clone size: few; CDR3 DNA: TGTGCCAGCAGACCCTCCGGGAACTATGGCTACACCTTC; CDR3 protein: CASRPSGNYGYTF
V gene: TRBV10-3; CDR3 length: 14; D gene: -; J gene: TRBJ2-7; clone size: few; CDR3 DNA: TGTGCCATCAGTGTACTAGGCGGAGACTACGAGCAGTACTTC; CDR3 protein: CAISVLGGDYEQYF
V gene: TRBV12-3/TRBV12-4; CDR3 length: 15; D gene: -; J gene: TRBJ1-5; clone size: many; CDR3 DNA: TGTGCCAGCAGTTTTTTCAGGGGAGGAAATCAGCCCCAGCATTTT; CDR3 protein: CASSFFRGGNQPQHF
V gene: TRBV7-6; CDR3 length: 14; D gene: -; J gene: TRBJ2-5; clone size: few; CDR3 DNA: TGTGCCAGCGGGGGGGGGGGCGATCGGAGGGACCAGTACTTC; CDR3 protein: CASGGGGDRRDQYF
V gene: TRBV6-1; CDR3 length: 14; D gene: -; J gene: TRBJ2-7; clone size: few; CDR3 DNA: TGTGCCAGCAGTTACGGGGTACCACCCTACGAGCAGTACTTC; CDR3 protein: CASSYGVPPYEQYF
V gene: TRBV19; CDR3 length: 15; D gene: -; J gene: TRBJ2-1; clone size: few; CDR3 DNA: TGTGCCAGTAGTATAGTAATGGCCCCCTACAATGAGCAGTTCTTC; CDR3 protein: CASSIVMAPYNEQFF
V gene: TRBV7-3; CDR3 length: 17; D gene: -; J gene: TRBJ1-1; clone size: once; CDR3 DNA: TGTGCCAGCAGCTTAAAGTCGGGGCCCTTCATGAACACTGAAGCTTTCTTT; CDR3 protein: CASSLKSGPFMNTEAFF
V gene: TRBV11-3; CDR3 length: 13; D gene: -; J gene: TRBJ1-1; clone size: many; CDR3 DNA: TGTGCCAGCAGCTTGGGGGAAAACACTGAAGCTTTCTTT; CDR3 protein: CASSLGENTEAFF
V gene: TRBV7-2; CDR3 length: 14; D gene: TRBD2; J gene: TRBJ2-7; clone size: many; CDR3 DNA: TGTGCCAGCAGCAAGAGTATCGGGGGGTTCGAGCAGTACTTC; CDR3 protein: CASSKSIGGFEQYF
V gene: TRBV28; CDR3 length: 16; D gene: -; J gene: TRBJ2-1; clone size: -; CDR3 DNA: TGTGCCAGCACCGTCTCGGGGGCAGTTGGTCACAATGAGCAGTTCTTC; CDR3 protein: CASTVSGAVGHNEQFF
V gene: TRBV19; CDR3 length: 14; D gene: -; J gene: TRBJ1-1; clone size: few; CDR3 DNA: TGTGCCAGTAGCCCTGACGTAGTTAGCACTGAAGCTTTCTTT; CDR3 protein: CASSPDVVSTEAFF
V gene: TRBV19; CDR3 length: 15; D gene: -; J gene: TRBJ2-1; clone size: -; CDR3 DNA: TGTGCCAGTACCCTGGCGGGGTCCTCCTACAATGAGCAGTTCTTC; CDR3 protein: CASTLAGSSYNEQFF
V gene: TRBV5-4; CDR3 length: 14; D gene: -; J gene: TRBJ1-1; clone size: few; CDR3 DNA: TGTGCCAGCAGCCCGGAGGGGGGGAACACTGAAGCTTTCTTT; CDR3 protein: CASSPEGGNTEAFF
V gene: TRBV7-2; CDR3 length: 13; D gene: -; J gene: TRBJ1-5; clone size: few; CDR3 DNA: TGTGCCAGCAGCTTTTGGAACAATCAGCCCCAGCATTTT; CDR3 protein: CASSFWNNQPQHF
V gene: TRBV29-1; CDR3 length: 13; D gene: -; J gene: TRBJ2-7; clone size: -; CDR3 DNA: TGCAGCGTTGCCCGGTTTAGTCCCTACGAGCAGTACTTC; CDR3 protein: CSVARFSPYEQYF
V gene: TRBV7-6; CDR3 length: 16; D gene: -; J gene: TRBJ2-7; clone size: many; CDR3 DNA: TGTGCCAGCAGCTTAGAGGCCGTACAGGGAGTCTACGAGCAGTACTTC; CDR3 protein: CASSLEAVQGVYEQYF
V gene: TRBV12-3/TRBV12-4; CDR3 length: 13; D gene: -; J gene: TRBJ2-2; clone size: few; CDR3 DNA: TGTGCCAGCAGCCTCCACGGGGCCGGGGAGCTGTTTTTT; CDR3 protein: CASSLHGAGELFF
V gene: TRBV5-1; CDR3 length: 14; D gene: TRBD1; J gene: TRBJ2-7; clone size: -; CDR3 DNA: TGCGCCAGCAGGTCACAGGGGATGTCCTACGAGCAGTACTTC; CDR3 protein: CASRSQGMSYEQYF
V gene: TRBV19; CDR3 length: 16; D gene: -; J gene: TRBJ1-6; clone size: many; CDR3 DNA: TGTGCCAGTAGTACCACAGGGACCCACTATAATTCACCCCTCCACTTT; CDR3 protein: CASSTTGTHYNSPLHF
V gene: TRBV6-2/TRBV6-3; CDR3 length: 16; D gene: -; J gene: TRBJ1-1; clone size: few; CDR3 DNA: TGTGCCAGCAGTTACTCGATTTACCCTGGGAACACTGAAGCTTTCTTT; CDR3 protein: CASSYSIYPGNTEAFF
V gene: TRBV7-2; CDR3 length: 15; D gene: -; J gene: TRBJ1-2; clone size: many; CDR3 DNA: TGTGCCAGCAGCTCCGATCGGGCGAGGCGGGGTGGCTACACCTTC; CDR3 protein: CASSSDRARRGGYTF
V gene: TRBV25-1; CDR3 length: 11; D gene: -; J gene: TRBJ2-7; clone size: few; CDR3 DNA: TGTGCCAGCAGCGAAGGACGCGAGCAGTACTTC; CDR3 protein: CASSEGREQYF
V gene: TRBV20-1; CDR3 length: 17; D gene: TRBD2; J gene: TRBJ2-1; clone size: few; CDR3 DNA: TGCAGTGCTAGAGATTGGGGGACTAGCGGTTCCTACAATGAGCAGTTCTTC; CDR3 protein: CSARDWGTSGSYNEQFF
V gene: TRBV28; CDR3 length: 14; D gene: TRBD2; J gene: TRBJ2-5; clone size: -; CDR3 DNA: TGTGCCAGCAGTTTAGGGACTAGTCAAGAGACCCAGTACTTC; CDR3 protein: CASSLGTSQETQYF
V gene: TRBV4-1; CDR3 length: 16; D gene: TRBD1; J gene: TRBJ1-2; clone size: many; CDR3 DNA: TGCGCCAGCAGCCCCGGCGGGACAGGGAGGGGACATGGCTACACCTTC; CDR3 protein: CASSPGGTGRGHGYTF
V gene: TRBV7-6; CDR3 length: 13; D gene: -; J gene: TRBJ2-5; clone size: few; CDR3 DNA: TGTGCCAGCAGCTCTCAACCTCAAGAGACCCAGTACTTC; CDR3 protein: CASSSQPQETQYF
V gene: TRBV12-3/TRBV12-4; CDR3 length: 13; D gene: -; J gene: TRBJ2-1; clone size: many; CDR3 DNA: TGTGCCAGCACTAAACTACCGCCCAATGAGCAGTTCTTC; CDR3 protein: CASTKLPPNEQFF
V gene: TRBV20-1; CDR3 length: 14; D gene: -; J gene: TRBJ1-1; clone size: -; CDR3 DNA: TGCAGTGCTAGCCCAGGGTGGCGGGACACTGAAGCTTTCTTT; CDR3 protein: CSASPGWRDTEAFF
V gene: TRBV7-8; CDR3 length: 16; D gene: -; J gene: TRBJ2-5; clone size: many; CDR3 DNA: TGTGCCAGCAGCTTAGCGGGGGGCCGCTTTGGAGAGACCCAGTACTTC; CDR3 protein: CASSLAGGRFGETQYF
V gene: TRBV12-3/TRBV12-4; CDR3 length: 14; D gene: -; J gene: TRBJ1-1; clone size: -; CDR3 DNA: TGTGCCAGCAGCTCCACAGCCTTGAACACTGAAGCTTTCTTT; CDR3 protein: CASSSTALNTEAFF
V gene: TRBV7-2; CDR3 length: 13; D gene: -; J gene: TRBJ2-1; clone size: many; CDR3 DNA: TGTGCCAGCAGCTCAAGCCGGGACAACCCCCCGTTCTTC; CDR3 protein: CASSSSRDNPPFF
V gene: TRBV6-6; CDR3 length: 17; D gene: TRBD2; J gene: TRBJ2-7; clone size: many; CDR3 DNA: TGTGCCAGCAGTTACCTGGGACTAGCGGGTCGCATGGGGGAGCAGTACTTC; CDR3 protein: CASSYLGLAGRMGEQYF
V gene: TRBV7-9; CDR3 length: 14; D gene: TRBD1; J gene: TRBJ1-1; clone size: -; CDR3 DNA: TGTGCCAGCATAATAGGACAGGGGATCCCTGAAGCTTTCTTT; CDR3 protein: CASIIGQGIPEAFF
V gene: TRBV19; CDR3 length: 12; D gene: TRBD1; J gene: TRBJ2-3; clone size: few; CDR3 DNA: TGTGCCAGTAGTGCGGACAGGGTGTCGCAGTATTTT; CDR3 protein: CASSADRVSQYF
V gene: TRBV10-3; CDR3 length: 14; D gene: TRBD1; J gene: TRBJ1-5; clone size: few; CDR3 DNA: TGTGCCATCAGCCAGACAGGGTTAGGGCAGCCCCAGCATTTT; CDR3 protein: CAISQTGLGQPQHF
V gene: TRBV6-6; CDR3 length: 16; D gene: -; J gene: TRBJ2-2; clone size: -; CDR3 DNA: TGTGCCAGCAGCCGTCCGGGGGGCCGGTACACCGGGGAGCTGTTTTTT; CDR3 protein: CASSRPGGRYTGELFF
V gene: TRBV7-4; CDR3 length: 17; D gene: -; J gene: TRBJ2-4; clone size: -; CDR3 DNA: TGTGCCAGCAGCTTACGTAGGGGCCGAGAAGCCAAAAACATTCAGTACTTC; CDR3 protein: CASSLRRGREAKNIQYF
V gene: TRBV20-1; CDR3 length: 16; D gene: -; J gene: TRBJ2-5; clone size: few; CDR3 DNA: TGCAGTGCTACTTTCCCGAGGACAGGACTAGGAGAGACCCAGTACTTC; CDR3 protein: CSATFPRTGLGETQYF
V gene: TRBV11-2; CDR3 length: 15; D gene: TRBD2; J gene: TRBJ2-5; clone size: few; CDR3 DNA: TGTGCCAGCAGCTTTGGACTAGGTCAATTAGAGACCCAGTACTTC; CDR3 protein: CASSFGLGQLETQYF
V gene: TRBV7-2; CDR3 length: 14; D gene: -; J gene: TRBJ1-1; clone size: many; CDR3 DNA: TGTGCCAGCACCTCAGGGACCGCGAACACTGAAGCTTTCTTT; CDR3 protein: CASTSGTANTEAFF
V gene: TRBV27; CDR3 length: 15; D gene: -; J gene: TRBJ2-7; clone size: -; CDR3 DNA: TGTGCCAGCAGTGACCGTAGGCAGGGGTCCTACGAGCAGTACTTC; CDR3 protein: CASSDRRQGSYEQYF
V gene: TRBV2; CDR3 length: 12; D gene: -; J gene: TRBJ1-5; clone size: -; CDR3 DNA: TGTGCCAGCAGTGGGGGGGATCAGCCCCAGCATTTT; CDR3 protein: CASSGGDQPQHF
V gene: TRBV27; CDR3 length: 11; D gene: -; J gene: TRBJ1-2; clone size: few; CDR3 DNA: TGTGCCGTTGGGACTTCTTATGGCTACACCTTC; CDR3 protein: CAVGTSYGYTF
V gene: TRBV7-8; CDR3 length: 16; D gene: -; J gene: TRBJ2-7; clone size: many; CDR3 DNA: TGTGCCAGCAGCTTAGATGCGGCAGGGGTGCTGTACGAGCAGTACTTC; CDR3 protein: CASSLDAAGVLYEQYF
V gene: TRBV19; CDR3 length: 18; D gene: TRBD2; J gene: TRBJ2-5; clone size: -; CDR3 DNA: TGTGCCAGTAGTCCAGGACTAGCGGGGGGCAGGTTTGGCGAGACCCAGTACTTC; CDR3 protein: CASSPGLAGGRFGETQYF
V gene: TRBV7-2; CDR3 length: 17; D gene: TRBD2; J gene: TRBJ2-3; clone size: many; CDR3 DNA: TGTGCCAGCAGCTTATTGGCAGCGGGGGGACCCACAGATACGCAGTATTTT; CDR3 protein: CASSLLAAGGPTDTQYF
V gene: TRBV20-1; CDR3 length: 13; D gene: TRBD1; J gene: TRBJ1-2; clone size: few; CDR3 DNA: TGCAGTGCTAGAGTCGACAGGGCCTATGGCTACACCTTC; CDR3 protein: CSARVDRAYGYTF
V gene: TRBV7-2; CDR3 length: 14; D gene: TRBD2; J gene: TRBJ2-1; clone size: many; CDR3 DNA: TGTGCCAGCAGTCTAGCGGGGGGACCTCCGGAGCAGTTCTTC; CDR3 protein: CASSLAGGPPEQFF